The 27 T cell receptor beta chains below were found in one sample sequenced in a study of blood T cell repertoires in COVID-19. Here immunoSEQ multiplex PCR was the method, and the copy in TCRdb shows in-frame clones only, minus some. The table lists 130,000 or so clones, approximately 77% of them singletons. Sequencing was performed on peripheral blood. These receptors were collected from a man at least 80 years old with acute or convalescent COVID-19.

The chain links TRBV12-3 or TRBV12-4 to TRBJ2-5, with TRBD2 matching 7 bases. Trimming cost V 6 bases and J 13 bases; bases outside gene matches: 11. The CDR3 extends over 12 amino acids. In nucleotides, the CDR3 is TGTGCCAGCAGCCAAACCCGGGACTACTTGTACTTC. Protein product: CASSQTRDYLYF.

The gene calls are TRBV3-1 (or the pseudogene TRBV3-2) and TRBJ2-2; D uncertain. V lost 0 bases and J 3 bases, leaving 8 bases between the germline ends. Germline loops: CDR1 LGHDT, CDR2 YNNKEL (reference sequence). The CDR3 covers 15 residues. The CDR3 coding sequence is TGTGCCAGCAGCCAAGATCCCCAATACACCGGGGAGCTGTTTTTT. Amino acid sequence: CASSQDPQYTGELFF.

The V gene is TRBV19, the J gene TRBJ1-6; D perhaps matches TRBD1 (5 bases). Trimming left V 5 bases short and J 9 bases short, with 14 bases between. The V gene's germline CDR1 is LNHDA and CDR2 SQIVND (reference sequence). The CDR3 contains 14 residues. The CDR3 nucleotides are TGTGCCAGTAGTCCCTGGAGGGACGGTTCACCCCTCCACTTT. It specifies CASSPWRDGSPLHF. Drawing the rest from reference TRBV19 and TRBJ1-6, the complete variable domain is DGGITQSPKYLFRKEGQNVTLSCEQNLNHDAMYWYRQDPGQGLRLIYYSQIVNDFQKGDIAEGYSVSREKKESFPLTVTSAQKNPTAFYLCASSPWRDGSPLHFGNGTRLTVT.

To note about this clone: No DNA is shown, since the ends of the CDR3 on it are uncertain; the CDR3 is the one TCRdb lists. The CDR3 reads CASSFGAGIATNEKLFF. V usage is TRBV12-1 and J usage is TRBJ1-4. TRBV12-1 is termed a pseudogene. The CDR3 contains 17 residues when both ends are counted.

This chain uses TRBV2 with TRBJ1-4, with TRBD1 identical over 7 bases. Unmatched junction bases numbered 15, after V lost 9 bases and J lost 2 bases. Germline lookup yields CDR1 SNHLY and CDR2 FYNNEI. This CDR3 has 17 amino acids. The CDR3 loop reads CASADLQGWDTNEKLFF. The CDR3, as DNA: TGTGCCAGTGCCGATTTACAGGGGTGGGATACTAATGAAAAACTGTTTTTT.

A few counts support this clone. The V call is TRBV6-5, the J call TRBJ1-1, with TRBD1 matching over 8 bases. This CDR3 has 16 amino acids. V dropped 2 bases and J dropped 2; count of bases not matched to a gene: 7. Germline V CDR1 and CDR2: MNHEY, SVGAGI. Here the CDR3 reads CASSYGQGIINTEAFF. The CDR3 bases are TGTGCCAGCAGTTACGGACAGGGTATTATAAACACTGAAGCTTTCTTT.

The rearrangement links TRBV5-1 to TRBJ1-1, with a tentative D call TRBD1 (5 bases). V was pared by 0 bases and J by 11 bases, with 17 bases between. CDR3 length: 14 amino acids. Germline loops: CDR1 SGHRS, CDR2 YFSETQ. CDR3 residues: CASSLEAPGRGAFF. The CDR3 DNA follows: TGCGCCAGCAGCTTGGAAGCCCCGGGGAGGGGCGCTTTCTTT. The full variable domain, with the rest looked up from reference TRBV5-1 and TRBJ1-1, is KAGVTQTPRYLIKTRGQQVTLSCSPISGHRSVSWYQQTPGQGLQFLFEYFSETQRNKGNFPGRFSGRQFSNSRSEMNVSTLELGDSALYLCASSLEAPGRGAFFGQGTRLTVV.

The rearrangement joins TRBV6-1 to TRBJ2-7; the D gene is possibly TRBD1 (7 bases). V gave up 4 bases and J gave up 2 bases, with 21 bases separating them. Germline-derived CDR1 and CDR2 are MNHNS and SASEGT. The CDR3 consists of 17 residues. The CDR3: CASSGYQGGQRTYEQYF. DNA for the CDR3: TGTGCCAGCAGTGGCTACCAGGGGGGACAACGAACCTACGAGCAGTACTTC.

This sequence joins TRBV10-3 and TRBJ2-3; 10 bases are shared with TRBD1. In germline, CDR1 is ENHRY, CDR2 SYGVKD. CDR3 length: 14 amino acids. V lost 8 bases and J lost 3; bases outside the gene matches: 5. The chain's CDR3 is CAIRDRGWTDTQYF. CDR3 in DNA: TGTGCCATCCGGGACAGGGGATGGACAGATACGCAGTATTTT.

CDR3 residues: CASSARTGAYEQYF. The CDR3 DNA follows: TGTGCCAGCAGTGCCAGGACAGGGGCCTACGAGCAGTACTTC. This chain uses TRBV2 with TRBJ2-7, with 9 bases lining up with TRBD1. Germline V gene lookup returns CDR1 SNHLY and CDR2 FYNNEI. This CDR3 has 14 amino acids. V was clipped by 4 bases and J by 2 bases; unmatched bases: 3.

The gene calls are TRBV23-1 and TRBJ1-5; D might be TRBD1 (5 bases). TRBV23-1 is an open reading frame, and its role is uncertain. Trimming stripped 1 base from V and 6 bases from J, with 16 bases between. The CDR3 extends over 16 amino acids. The CDR3 DNA follows: TGCGCCAGCAGTCAATGGCCGACAGCCGCCAGTCAGCCCCAGCATTTT. Translation gives CASSQWPTAASQPQHF.

The V call is TRBV7-2, the J call TRBJ2-1; 7 bases line up with TRBD1. The ends lost 5 bases at V and 5 bases at J; junction bases unmatched: 6. Germline V CDR1 and CDR2: SGHTA, FQGNSA. The CDR3 runs 14 residues. DNA of the CDR3: TGTGCCAGCAGCAAAGGGGGCGGCAACAATGAGCAGTTCTTC. The encoded protein is CASSKGGGNNEQFF. The variable domain in full, completed from reference TRBV7-2 and TRBJ2-1, reads GAGVSQSPSNKVTEKGKDVELRCDPISGHTALYWYRQSLGQGLEFLIYFQGNSAPDKSGLPSDRFSAERTGGSVSTLTIQRTQQEDSAVYLCASSKGGGNNEQFFGPGTRLTVL.

V usage is TRBV20-1 and J usage is TRBJ2-5, with TRBD1 matching over 8 bases. The germline gives CDR1 DFQATT, CDR2 SNEGSKA (reference sequence). The trim removed 3 bases at V and 5 bases at J, leaving 20 bases unmatched. The CDR3 runs to 18 residues. The chain's CDR3 is CSASKDRGPFFPEETQYF. The CDR3 coding sequence is TGCAGTGCTAGTAAAGACAGGGGTCCCTTCTTTCCTGAGGAGACCCAGTACTTC.

The rearrangement uses TRBV19 and TRBJ2-7, with TRBD2 as a possible D gene (6 bases). Germline V CDR1 and CDR2: LNHDA, SQIVND (reference sequence). Trimming stripped 5 bases from V and 9 bases from J, with 14 bases between. The CDR3 spans 12 residues. The CDR3 protein is CASSPSKGGQYF. In DNA form, the CDR3 reads TGTGCCAGTAGTCCTTCGAAGGGAGGGCAGTACTTC.

This rearrangement joins TRBV10-3 to TRBJ2-7; the match to TRBD2 covers 9 bases. The CDR3 length is 14 residues. With 8 bases clipped from V and 0 bases from J, the junction kept 5 bases outside the gene matches. In germline, CDR1 is ENHRY, CDR2 SYGVKD. CDR3 in amino acids: CAIASGVTSYEQYF. The CDR3 region has the DNA TGTGCCATCGCTAGCGGGGTAACCTCCTACGAGCAGTACTTC.

J is TRBJ2-7 and V is TRBV18, with TRBD1 matching 8 bases. V trimming: 3 bases; J trimming: 5 bases; junction bases outside the gene matches: 6. The CDR3 runs 14 residues. Germline V gene sequence: CDR1 KGHSH, CDR2 LQKENI. The CDR3 spells CASSPTGVGDEQYF. The CDR3 DNA is TGTGCCAGCTCACCGACAGGGGTTGGGGACGAGCAGTACTTC.

This rearrangement joins TRBV18 to TRBJ2-7; 9 nucleotides agree with TRBD2. In germline, CDR1 is KGHSH, CDR2 LQKENI. The CDR3 loop spans 16 amino acids. Losses at the gene ends were 6 bases for V and 7 bases for J; bases not matched to a gene: 16. CDR3 in amino acids: CASSEGLSGGLGEQYF. Written as DNA, the CDR3 is TGTGCCAGCTCCGAGGGGCTTAGCGGGGGCCTAGGGGAGCAGTACTTC.

The chain joins TRBV3-1 (or the pseudogene TRBV3-2) to TRBJ2-2; 8 nucleotides align to TRBD1. Trimming took 4 bases from V and 1 from J; bases not matched to a gene: 2. The CDR3 covers 15 residues. Germline V gene data show CDR1 as LGHDT and CDR2 as YNNKEL (reference sequence). The CDR3 region has the DNA TGTGCCAGCAGCCGGACAGGGAAGAACACCGGGGAGCTGTTTTTT. It specifies CASSRTGKNTGELFF.

The chain links TRBV7-2 to TRBJ1-2; tentative D call: TRBD1 (5 bases). Trimming pared 1 base from V and 8 bases from J, leaving 20 bases between. Germline values: CDR1 SGHTA, CDR2 FQGNSA. The CDR3 sequence is 16 residues long. CDR3 nucleotides: TGTGCCAGCAGCTTAGTGGGCCGGCAGGGCTTGGGGGGCTACACCTTC. Its protein is CASSLVGRQGLGGYTF.

This clone was found many times. The chain combines TRBV4-1 with TRBJ2-7, with D perhaps TRBD1 (5 bases). The V gene lost 2 bases and the J gene lost 2 bases, with 7 bases spanning the gap. The CDR3 totals 13 residues. Germline CDR1 MGHRA, CDR2 YSYEKL. The CDR3, as DNA: TGCGCCAGCAGCCAAACGACAGCCTACGAGCAGTACTTC. Translated: CASSQTTAYEQYF.

This clone was detected a few times. The chain joins TRBV28 to TRBJ1-1, with TRBD1 identical over 9 bases. CDR1 MDHEN and CDR2 SYDVKM come from the germline V gene. Germline trimming cut 8 bases from V and 0 bases from J; bases unmatched to any gene: 4. The length of the CDR3 is 14 residues. CDR3 loop: CASPGTGLNTEAFF. CDR3 bases: TGTGCCAGCCCCGGGACAGGGTTGAACACTGAAGCTTTCTTT. The entire variable domain, with the rest obtained from reference TRBV28 and TRBJ1-1, is as follows: DVKVTQSSRYLVKRTGEKVFLECVQDMDHENMFWYRQDPGLGLRLIYFSYDVKMKEKGDIPEGYSVSREKKERFSLILESASTNQTSMYLCASPGTGLNTEAFFGQGTRLTVV.

This clone was detected only once. The V and J genes are TRBV5-4 and TRBJ2-5, with D tentatively TRBD1 (6 bases). The V end lost 4 bases, the J end lost 5 bases, and 12 bases lay between the germline ends. The CDR3 loop spans 13 amino acids. The germline V gene has CDR1 SGHNT and CDR2 YYREEE (reference sequence). CDR3 bases: TGTGCCAGCAGCCCTCAGGGGCCTGAGACCCAGTACTTC. It encodes CASSPQGPETQYF.

The chain recombines TRBV18 with TRBJ1-4; D possibly corresponds to TRBD1 (5 bases). Germline V gives CDR1 KGHSH, CDR2 LQKENI. CDR3 length: 14 residues. V dropped 2 bases and J dropped 4 bases, with 8 bases sitting between them. This CDR3 reads CASSPGAINEKLFF. The CDR3 DNA reads TGTGCCAGCTCACCAGGGGCCATTAATGAAAAACTGTTTTTT.

V and J are TRBV5-6 and TRBJ1-2, with no clear D. Trimming cost V 1 base and J 3 bases, with 13 bases left between them. There are 15 residues in the CDR3. Germline assignment: CDR1 SGHDT and CDR2 YYEEEE. The CDR3 region is CASSLRRVSDYGYTF. As DNA, the CDR3 is TGTGCCAGCAGCTTGAGGCGGGTGTCAGACTATGGCTACACCTTC.

The chain links TRBV5-6 to TRBJ2-2; tentative D call: TRBD2 (5 bases). Trimming took 3 bases from V and 2 from J, leaving 17 bases between them. The CDR3 loop spans 17 amino acids. The germline V gene encodes CDR1 SGHDT and CDR2 YYEEEE. CDR3 loop: CASSSVATGINTGELFF. In nucleotides, the CDR3 is TGTGCCAGCAGCTCGGTTGCGACGGGGATAAACACCGGGGAGCTGTTTTTT. The full variable domain, with the rest looked up from reference TRBV5-6 and TRBJ2-2, is DAGVTQSPTHLIKTRGQQVTLRCSPKSGHDTVSWYQQALGQGPQFIFQYYEEEERQRGNFPDRFSGHQFPNYSSELNVNALLLGDSALYLCASSSVATGINTGELFFGEGSRLTVL.

Concerning this clone itself: The sample carries other DNA sequences with the same CDR3. The chain has TRBV3-1 (or the pseudogene TRBV3-2) and TRBJ1-5, with 7 bases that match TRBD1. The trim removed 6 bases at V and 3 bases at J, leaving 5 bases unmatched. In germline, CDR1 is LGHDT, CDR2 YNNKEL (reference sequence). This CDR3 spans 14 amino acids. Written as DNA, the CDR3 is TGTGCCAGCAGTTACGGGACAGACAATCAGCCCCAGCATTTT. It codes for CASSYGTDNQPQHF.

This chain uses TRBV6-5 with TRBJ2-1; 11 nucleotides align to TRBD1. V was pared by 6 bases and J by 4 bases, with 5 bases of the junction left unmatched. The CDR3 loop spans 15 amino acids. The germline CDR1 and CDR2 sequences are MNHEY and SVGAGI. CDR3 bases: TGTGCCAGCAGGTCGGGACAGGGGGATTACAATGAGCAGTTCTTC. Protein product: CASRSGQGDYNEQFF.